The present T cell receptor (beta chain) was sequenced within a study of CD8+ T cells in alopecia areata. Treatment in this sample: oral pan-JAK inhibitor, 5-10 mg twice daily. Extracted from the samples, RNA was reverse transcribed into cDNA to serve as the sequencing template. Produced via immunoSEQ multiplex PCR; TCRdb's table is partial and in-frame only. The sample comprises about 250,000 clones, 60% of which are singletons, and 0.75% to 0.95% rests with the top ten. The CDR3 has 14 residues. V lost 4 bases, J lost 9 bases, and 9 bases stayed unmatched. Germline V lookup: CDR1 SGHRS, CDR2 YFSETQ.

The source was CD4+ T cells sorted from blood, collected at roughly week 53, from a patient treated with tofacitinib. V is TRBV5-1 and J is TRBJ2-1; the match to TRBD1 covers 8 bases. The source of this sequence is a human donor with alopecia areata. In DNA form, the CDR3 reads TGCGCCAGCAGCCCATCGGACAGGGTGGTTGAGCAGTTCTTC. Amino acids: CASSPSDRVVEQFF. Full variable domain (outside the CDR3, taken from reference TRBV5-1 and TRBJ2-1): KAGVTQTPRYLIKTRGQQVTLSCSPISGHRSVSWYQQTPGQGLQFLFEYFSETQRNKGNFPGRFSGRQFSNSRSEMNVSTLELGDSALYLCASSPSDRVVEQFFGPGTRLTVL.